This T cell receptor beta chain was obtained from a study of T cells after yellow fever vaccination. The authors made TCR cDNA by 5'RACE template switching, adding a universal primer site and UMIs. Via MiXCR, TCRdb re-called the 5' RACE reads, giving one row per CDR3 protein. The data show some 200,000 distinct CDR3 sequences, with 3% to 3.5% seen just once and around 3% held by the top ten. This clonotype showed up many times. Its antigen remains unknown. Study-wide results and caveats: Weaker overall, the secondary response nonetheless peaked faster (day 5 versus 15). Any FACS-sorted repertoire could hold abundant clonotypes that contaminate it from the bulk population. Subsequent booster samples again held most clones from primary vaccination (roughly 96% CD4, just under 90% CD8).

CDR3 length: 16 amino acids. With 5 bases clipped from V and 4 bases from J, the junction kept 10 bases outside the gene matches. Germline assignment: CDR1 MNHNS and CDR2 SASEGT. This TCR was sampled from a young man who received the YFV17D yellow fever vaccine. V usage is TRBV6-1 and J usage is TRBJ2-1, with 8 bases matching TRBD2. Material: CD4+ T cells sorted from PBMCs, obtained 10 days after the yellow fever booster vaccination. This chain's CDR3 is CASSPAGGTGYNEQFF. CDR3 bases: TGTGCCAGCAGTCCGGCGGGGGGCACAGGTTACAATGAGCAGTTCTTC.